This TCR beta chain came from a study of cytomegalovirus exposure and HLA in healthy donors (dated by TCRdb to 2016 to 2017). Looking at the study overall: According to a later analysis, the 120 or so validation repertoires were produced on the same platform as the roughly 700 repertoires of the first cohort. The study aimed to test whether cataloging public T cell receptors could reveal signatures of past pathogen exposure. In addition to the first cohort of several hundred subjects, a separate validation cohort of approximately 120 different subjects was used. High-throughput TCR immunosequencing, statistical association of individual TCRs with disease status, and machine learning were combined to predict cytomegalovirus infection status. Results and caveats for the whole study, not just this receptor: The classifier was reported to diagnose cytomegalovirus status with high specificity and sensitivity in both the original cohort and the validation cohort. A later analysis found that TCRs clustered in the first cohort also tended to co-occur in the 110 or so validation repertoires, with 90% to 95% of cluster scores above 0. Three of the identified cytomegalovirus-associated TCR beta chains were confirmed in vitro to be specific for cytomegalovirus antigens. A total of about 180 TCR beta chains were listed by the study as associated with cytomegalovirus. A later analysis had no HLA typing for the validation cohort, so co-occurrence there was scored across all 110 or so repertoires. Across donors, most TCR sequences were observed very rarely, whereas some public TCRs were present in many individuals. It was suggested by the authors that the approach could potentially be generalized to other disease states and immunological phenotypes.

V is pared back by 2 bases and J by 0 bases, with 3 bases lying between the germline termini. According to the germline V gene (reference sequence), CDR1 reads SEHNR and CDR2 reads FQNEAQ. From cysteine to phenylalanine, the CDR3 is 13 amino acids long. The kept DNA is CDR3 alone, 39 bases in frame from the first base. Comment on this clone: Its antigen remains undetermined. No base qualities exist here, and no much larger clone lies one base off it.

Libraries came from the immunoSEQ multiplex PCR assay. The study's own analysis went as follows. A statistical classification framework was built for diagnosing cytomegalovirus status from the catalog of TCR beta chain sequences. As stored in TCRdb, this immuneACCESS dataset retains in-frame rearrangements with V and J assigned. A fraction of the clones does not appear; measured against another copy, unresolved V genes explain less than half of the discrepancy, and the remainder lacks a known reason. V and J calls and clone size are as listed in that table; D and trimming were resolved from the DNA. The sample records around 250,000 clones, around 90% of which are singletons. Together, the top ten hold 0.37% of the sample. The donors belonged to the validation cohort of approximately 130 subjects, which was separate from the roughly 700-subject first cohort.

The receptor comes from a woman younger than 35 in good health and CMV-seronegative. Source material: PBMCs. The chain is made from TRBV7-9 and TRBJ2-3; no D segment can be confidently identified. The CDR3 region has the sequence CASSLLSTDTQYF. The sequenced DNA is TGTGCCAGCAGCTTACTGAGCACAGATACGCAGTATTTT.